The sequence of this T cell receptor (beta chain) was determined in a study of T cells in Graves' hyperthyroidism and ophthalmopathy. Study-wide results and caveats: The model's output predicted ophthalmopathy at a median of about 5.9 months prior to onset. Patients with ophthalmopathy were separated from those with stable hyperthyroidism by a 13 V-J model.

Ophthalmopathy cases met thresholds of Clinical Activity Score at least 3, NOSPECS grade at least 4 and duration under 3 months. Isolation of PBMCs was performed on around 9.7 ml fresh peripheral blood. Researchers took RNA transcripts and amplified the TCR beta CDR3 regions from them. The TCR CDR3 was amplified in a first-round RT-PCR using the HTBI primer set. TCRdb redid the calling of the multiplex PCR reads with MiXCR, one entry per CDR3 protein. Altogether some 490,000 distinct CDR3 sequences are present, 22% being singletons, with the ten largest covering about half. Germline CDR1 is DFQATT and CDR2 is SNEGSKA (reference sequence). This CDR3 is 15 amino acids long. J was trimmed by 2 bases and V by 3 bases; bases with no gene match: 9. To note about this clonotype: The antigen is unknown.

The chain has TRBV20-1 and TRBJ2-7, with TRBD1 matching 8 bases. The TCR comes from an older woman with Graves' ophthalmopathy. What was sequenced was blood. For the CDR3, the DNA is TGCAGTGCTAGCGACCCAGGGACAGGTGCCTACGAGCAGTACTTC. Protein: CSASDPGTGAYEQYF.